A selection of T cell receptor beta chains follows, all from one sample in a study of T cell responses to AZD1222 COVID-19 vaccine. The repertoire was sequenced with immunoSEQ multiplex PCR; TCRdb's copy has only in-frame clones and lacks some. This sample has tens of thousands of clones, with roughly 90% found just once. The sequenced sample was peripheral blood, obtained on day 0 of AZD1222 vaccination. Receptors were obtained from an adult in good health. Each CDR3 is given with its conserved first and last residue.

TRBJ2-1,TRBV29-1,CSAATSGGNYNEQFF
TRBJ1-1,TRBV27,CASTLSANTEAFF
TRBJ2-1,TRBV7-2,CASSTNAGNNEQFF
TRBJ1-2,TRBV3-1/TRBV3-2,CASSQGNYGYTF
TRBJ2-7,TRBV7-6,CASSPRTSGFYEQYF
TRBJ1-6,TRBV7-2,CASSSRRNSPLHF
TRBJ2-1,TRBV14,CASSQEHRNEQFF
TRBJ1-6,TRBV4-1,CASSQTGVGSPLHF
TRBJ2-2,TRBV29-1,CSVAGQWNGELFF
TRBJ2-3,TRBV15,CATSSDLVNTQYF
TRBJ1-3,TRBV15,CATSRALGQGATLGNTIYF
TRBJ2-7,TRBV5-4,CASSRGQKGSENEQYF
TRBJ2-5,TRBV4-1,CASSLTGAGETQYF
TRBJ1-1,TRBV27,CASSLTGILNTEAFF
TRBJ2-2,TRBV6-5,CASSWRQSSNTGELFF
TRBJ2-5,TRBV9,CASSVGAGAGKETQYF
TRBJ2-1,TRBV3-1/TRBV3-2,CASSPSGRYNEQFF
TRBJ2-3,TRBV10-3,CAISESGDSTDTQYF
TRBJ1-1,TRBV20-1,CSASLPRTTNTEAFF
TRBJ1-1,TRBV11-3,CASSKDRDTEAFF
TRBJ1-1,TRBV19,CASSMGNKARNTEAFF
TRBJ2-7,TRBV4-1,CASSQEGNSRLYEQYF
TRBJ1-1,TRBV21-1,CASSPLRTGDPEAFF
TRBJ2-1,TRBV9,CASSRAYRVKAPNEQFF
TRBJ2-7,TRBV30,CAWSAKQVGDYEQYF
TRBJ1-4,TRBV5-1,CASSLASGAGEKLFF
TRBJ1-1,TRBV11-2,CASSLEGDTEAFF
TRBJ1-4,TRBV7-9,CASSRDSRRLFF
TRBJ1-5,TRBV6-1,CASSVPKGQYSNQPQHF
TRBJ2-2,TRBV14,CASSLRTGAGTGELFF
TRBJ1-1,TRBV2,CASRTSTVNTEAFF
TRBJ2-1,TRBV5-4,CASSPRDRGDNEQFF
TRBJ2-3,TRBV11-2,CASSPQGTDTQYF
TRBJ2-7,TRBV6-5,CASSQGGTRSYEQYF
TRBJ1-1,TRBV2,CASSPGQGRTEAFF
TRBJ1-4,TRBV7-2,CASSSDREGTNEKLFF
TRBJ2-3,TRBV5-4,CASSGLAGGGTDTQYF
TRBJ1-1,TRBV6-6,CASSSYRGLIEAFF
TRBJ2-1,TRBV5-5,CASSLVSLGSSYNEQFF
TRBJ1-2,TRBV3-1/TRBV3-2,CASSQVGNYGYTF
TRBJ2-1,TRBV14,CASSQLRRGDEQFF
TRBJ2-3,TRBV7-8,CASSRRTDTQYF
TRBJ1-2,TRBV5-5,CASSLGTADYGYTF
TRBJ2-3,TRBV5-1,CASSLAWATDTQYF
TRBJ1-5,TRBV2,CASSAEGLFNQPQHF
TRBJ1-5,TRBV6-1,CASSEGDRSNQPQHF
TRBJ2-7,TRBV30,CAWSIPGRRGVEQYF
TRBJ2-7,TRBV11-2,CASSLAGTAYEQYF
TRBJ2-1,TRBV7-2,CASSFLPSGGRNNEQFF
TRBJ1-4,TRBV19,CASRDPGTGNEKLFF
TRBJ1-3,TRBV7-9,CASSFTRGSGNTIYF
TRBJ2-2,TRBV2,CASSSISGGDTGELFF
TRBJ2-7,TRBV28,CASRPIDRGGSYEQYF
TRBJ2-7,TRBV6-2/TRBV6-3,CASSLKMSYEQYF
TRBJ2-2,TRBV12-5,CASGLSGGYPGELFF